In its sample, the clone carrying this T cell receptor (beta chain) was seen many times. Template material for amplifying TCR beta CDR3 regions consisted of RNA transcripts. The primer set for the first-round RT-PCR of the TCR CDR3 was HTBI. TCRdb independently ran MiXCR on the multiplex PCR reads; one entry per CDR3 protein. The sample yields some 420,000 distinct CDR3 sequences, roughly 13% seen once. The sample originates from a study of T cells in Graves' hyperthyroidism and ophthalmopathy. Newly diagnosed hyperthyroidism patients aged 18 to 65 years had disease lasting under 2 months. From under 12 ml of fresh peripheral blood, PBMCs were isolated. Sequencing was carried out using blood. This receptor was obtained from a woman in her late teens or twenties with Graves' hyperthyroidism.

The CDR3 DNA reads as TGTGCCAGCAGTGAAAGCAATTTGAACACTGAAGCTTTCTTT. Translation gives CASSESNLNTEAFF. The chain uses TRBV6-1 and TRBJ1-1; no clear D. Germline V CDR1 and CDR2: MNHNS, SASEGT. Trimming shortened V by 2 bases and J by 0 bases, and 7 bases separated the two germline ends. This CDR3 comprises 14 residues.